This note documents a single TCR beta chain sequence. Roughly 0.45 to 1 ug RNA was reverse transcribed with random hexamers. Multiplex immunoSEQ PCR targeted 54 Vbeta and 13 Jbeta TCR beta segments. TCRdb passed the immunoSEQ multiplex PCR reads through MiXCR, listing each CDR3 protein once. The data show 150,000 to 200,000 distinct CDR3 sequences, with 85% to 95% seen just once and about 0.15% held by the top ten. Trimming removed 8 bases from V and 6 bases from J, with 24 bases in between. Per germline, CDR1 MNHEY and CDR2 SMNVEV (reference sequence). This CDR3 region has 16 residues. The data stem from a study of CD8 T cells in Susac syndrome.

The sequence was collected from a human donor with multiple sclerosis. Material for sequencing was CD8+ T cells from PBMCs. This chain links TRBV27 with TRBJ2-3; D ambiguous. CDR3 residues: CASRLNWFTYWDTQYF. The CDR3 DNA follows: TGTGCCAGCCGGTTGAATTGGTTCACCTACTGGGATACGCAGTATTTT.